Below, 7 T cell receptor beta chains from the same sample are listed, as sequenced in a study of blood T cells in healthy people across ages. Then a second PCR, running about 6 to 11 cycles, was carried out with a sample-barcoded 5' primer and a J-beta primer mix. TCRdb reanalysed the 5' RACE reads using MiXCR and keeps one entry per CDR3 protein. The data contain 800,000 to 950,000 distinct CDR3 sequences, 29% of them singletons. The sample also formed part of further work on T cells of mothers and their children.

The sample taken for sequencing was blood. These receptors were collected from a woman aged 35 to 49 in good health.

This clonotype turned up a few times. The chain has TRBV2 and TRBJ1-1; D is perhaps TRBD1 (6 bases). The germline gives CDR1 SNHLY, CDR2 FYNNEI. V shed 3 bases and J shed 1 base, with 9 bases lying between them. The CDR3 extends over 14 amino acids. The CDR3: CASSEGRGNTEAFF. The DNA of the CDR3 is TGTGCCAGCAGTGAGGGCAGGGGGAACACTGAAGCTTTCTTT.

This clonotype turned up a few times. The chain couples TRBV5-4 to TRBJ2-5, with 8 nucleotides matching TRBD2. V trimming: 0 bases; J trimming: 4 bases; junction bases outside the gene matches: 5. CDR3 length equals 15 residues. Germline lookup yields CDR1 SGHNT and CDR2 YYREEE (reference sequence). DNA for the CDR3: TGTGCCAGCAGCTTGGGGCGGGGGGCGGCAGAGACCCAGTACTTC. This encodes CASSLGRGAAETQYF.

This chain joins TRBV20-1 and TRBJ2-5, with TRBD2 identical over 14 bases. The CDR3 totals 14 residues. CDR1 and CDR2 (germline): DFQATT, SNEGSKA (reference sequence). With V trimmed by 4 bases and J by 4 bases, 2 bases remained unmatched. This chain's CDR3 is CSATTSGGVETQYF. CDR3 bases: TGCAGTGCTACGACTAGCGGGGGGGTAGAGACCCAGTACTTC.

This clonotype was seen a handful of times. The rearrangement links TRBV5-1 to TRBJ1-6; 9 positions agree with TRBD1. Germline CDR1 reads SGHRS; CDR2 reads YFSETQ. Trimming cost V 4 bases and J 3 bases; bases outside gene matches: 5. This CDR3 spans 16 amino acids. For the CDR3, the DNA is TGCGCCAGCAGCAGGACGGACAGGGGCTATAATTCACCCCTCCACTTT. It is translated as CASSRTDRGYNSPLHF.

Of note for this clonotype: A read error may be the cause here, since a much bigger clone is one base away. The rearrangement joins TRBV24-1 to TRBJ2-7; a weak D match, TRBD1 (7 bases). CDR3 length: 16 residues. Per the germline V gene, CDR1 is KGHDR and CDR2 is SFDVKD. Trimming pared 2 bases from V and 3 bases from J, leaving 16 bases between. CDR3 region: CATSDSLGGDSYEQYF. The DNA for the CDR3 is TGTGCCACCAGTGATTCGCTGGGCGGGGACAGCTACGAGCAGTACTTC.

The table lists this clonotype with a few counts. The chain has TRBV20-1 and TRBJ2-1; 7 bases match TRBD2. The CDR3 spans 17 residues. The germline CDR1 and CDR2 sequences are DFQATT and SNEGSKA (reference sequence). V lost 3 bases to trimming and J lost 2 bases; unmatched junction nucleotides: 13. The CDR3 coding sequence is TGCAGTGCTAGTTGGCTAGCGGACCTCCCAACCTACAATGAGCAGTTCTTC. Translation: CSASWLADLPTYNEQFF.

About this clonotype itself: A much more abundant neighbour one base away suggests this may be a read error. CDR3 in DNA: TGCGCCAGCAGCTTGACAGCAAGTTCCTACAATGAGCAGTACTTC. Amino acids: CASSLTASSYNEQYF. The rearrangement links TRBV5-1 to TRBJ2-1; D is unclear. The J call may be wrong; the DNA end is better matched by TRBJ2-7. The length of the CDR3 is 15 residues. Per germline, CDR1 SGHRS and CDR2 YFSETQ.